This is a list of T cell receptor beta chains from one sample in a study of T-cell memory formation after mild COVID-19. TCRdb re-called the 5' RACE reads through MiXCR, storing one row per CDR3 protein. The sample records more than 250,000 distinct CDR3 sequences, 15% to 20% being singletons. Material for sequencing was PBMCs or a T cell subset sorted from them (not recorded which). These receptors were obtained from a man younger than 35 who had mild COVID-19 (a few samples of this study predate the infection). Cell type and time point are not known. Each CDR3 is given with its conserved first and last residue. The order of the fields is V gene, clone size, D gene, J gene, CDR3 protein, CDR3 DNA. A D gene is named only where the DNA matches it firmly. The size of a clone is reported for some rows only, either as once, few or many, or as a class for expanded clones.

>TRBV6-6|few|TRBD2|TRBJ2-1
CASSTPGLALNNEQFF
TGTGCCAGCAGTACTCCTGGACTAGCGCTTAACAATGAGCAGTTCTTC
>TRBV5-1|few|TRBD1|TRBJ1-1
CASSLADRGPIF
TGCGCCAGCAGCTTGGCCGACAGGGGGCCAATCTTT
>TRBV7-2|few|-|TRBJ2-7
CASSLGWGYEQYF
TGTGCCAGCAGCTTAGGTTGGGGATACGAGCAGTACTTC
>TRBV6-6|-|-|TRBJ1-4
CASSDTGFITKLFF
TGTGCCAGCAGCGATACAGGTTTCATCACGAAACTGTTTTTT
>TRBV10-2|-|-|TRBJ1-1
CASIRGGSTEAFF
TGCGCCTCCATAAGAGGGGGGAGCACTGAAGCTTTCTTT
>TRBV2|many|-|TRBJ1-5
CASTVGTEDQPQHF
TGTGCCAGCACCGTGGGGACGGAGGATCAGCCCCAGCATTTT
>TRBV5-8|-|-|TRBJ2-1
CASSFFRGQAYNEQFF
TGTGCCAGCAGCTTTTTCCGGGGACAAGCTTACAATGAGCAGTTCTTC
>TRBV4-3|few|-|TRBJ2-2
CASRTVGLNTGELFF
TGCGCCAGCCGTACGGTGGGGCTGAACACCGGGGAGCTGTTTTTT
>TRBV7-2|-|TRBD2|TRBJ2-2
CASSLAPLSGGGELFF
TGTGCCAGCAGCTTAGCGCCCCTTAGCGGGGGAGGGGAGCTGTTTTTT
>TRBV7-2|-|-|TRBJ2-2
CASSDWNTGELFF
TGTGCCAGCAGCGATTGGAACACCGGGGAGCTGTTTTTT
>TRBV5-1|-|TRBD1|TRBJ2-3
CASSLGGTGADTQYF
TGCGCCAGCAGCTTGGGCGGTACAGGGGCAGATACGCAGTATTTT